These 10 T cell receptor beta chains were sequenced from one sample in a study of cytomegalovirus exposure and HLA in healthy donors. This PCR relied on a set of 60 Vbeta primers and 13 Jbeta primers. Using immunoSEQ multiplex PCR, the repertoire was profiled, and TCRdb retains in-frame clones only, with some absent. The profile covers 150,000 to 200,000 clones, with 70% to 90% appearing a single time and about 9.3% taken by the ten largest. Specimen: PBMCs. The source of these receptors is a man aged 18 to 29 in good health and CMV-seropositive.

The chain carries TRBV7-9 and TRBJ2-1, with TRBD2 matching 16 bases. This CDR3 has 16 residues. J lost 8 bases, V lost 0 bases, and 1 base had no gene match. CDR1 SEHNR and CDR2 FQNEAQ come from the germline V gene (reference sequence). The CDR3 here is CASSLAGTSGGDEQFF. The CDR3 bases are TGTGCCAGCAGCTTAGCGGGGACTAGCGGGGGGGATGAGCAGTTCTTC.

The chain is built from TRBV2 and TRBJ2-7, with no clear D. The CDR3 consists of 14 residues. V dropped 2 bases and J dropped 5 bases, with 13 bases sitting between them. The germline CDR1 and CDR2 sequences are SNHLY and FYNNEI. CDR3 DNA sequence: TGTGCCAGCAGTGAATCTACCTTCCAGGACGAGCAGTACTTC. Translated, it gives CASSESTFQDEQYF.

The chain carries TRBV5-1 and TRBJ2-5; TRBD1 matches 7 bases. Trimming took 4 bases from V and 3 from J; bases not matched to a gene: 6. The germline CDR1 and CDR2 sequences are SGHRS and YFSETQ. This CDR3 region has 14 residues. The CDR3 sequence is CASSPQQGKETQYF. CDR3 nucleotides: TGCGCCAGCAGCCCGCAACAGGGGAAAGAGACCCAGTACTTC.

The chain couples TRBV19 to TRBJ1-5, with D perhaps matching TRBD1 (6 bases). Germline V gives CDR1 LNHDA, CDR2 SQIVND (reference sequence). With 5 bases removed from V and 2 bases from J, the gap between germline ends came to 13 bases. The CDR3 sequence is 15 residues long. The CDR3: CASSQQGRGNQPQHF. CDR3 coding DNA: TGTGCCAGTAGTCAACAGGGACGAGGCAATCAGCCCCAGCATTTT.

The rearrangement links TRBV5-1 to TRBJ1-4; possible D gene TRBD1, 5 bases. Germline loops: CDR1 SGHRS, CDR2 YFSETQ. There are 14 residues in the CDR3. Trimming removed 0 bases from V and 7 bases from J, with 10 bases in between. CDR3 coding DNA: TGCGCCAGCAGCTTGGAGGGGAGGAGTGAAAAACTGTTTTTT. Protein sequence: CASSLEGRSEKLFF.

The V gene is TRBV9, the J gene TRBJ1-5; D is unclear. The V and J ends lost 4 bases and 5 bases respectively, with 10 bases between them. CDR1 and CDR2 from the germline V gene are SGDLS and YYNGEE. This CDR3 has 13 residues. The CDR3 protein is CASSPGRDQPQHF. The CDR3 nucleotides are TGTGCCAGCAGCCCGGGGAGAGATCAGCCCCAGCATTTT.

The chain carries TRBV10-3 and TRBJ1-6, with D uncertain. Trimming took off 5 bases at V and 7 bases at J, with 6 bases between the two ends. The CDR3 has 12 amino acids. Germline V CDR1 and CDR2: ENHRY, SYGVKD. The CDR3 loop reads CAISSGNSPLHF. The CDR3 DNA reads as TGTGCCATCAGTTCCGGGAATTCACCCCTCCACTTT.

This chain joins TRBV7-9 and TRBJ2-3, with a weak D call TRBD2 (6 bases). The CDR3 is made up of 12 amino acids. Germline V gene lookup returns CDR1 SEHNR and CDR2 FQNEAQ (reference sequence). Trimming shortened V by 3 bases and J by 5 bases, and 6 bases separated the two germline ends. CDR3 nucleotide sequence: TGTGCCAGCAGCTTCGGGAGAGATACGCAGTATTTT. Amino acids: CASSFGRDTQYF.

V gene TRBV6-4 combines with J gene TRBJ2-3; TRBD2 matches 10 bases. The CDR3 is 15 amino acids. V shed 5 bases and J 0 bases; nucleotides not matched to a gene: 2. CDR1 and CDR2 from the germline V gene are MRHNA and SNTAGT. CDR3 DNA sequence: TGTGCCAGCAGTAGCGGGGGGGCTAGCACAGATACGCAGTATTTT. This gives the protein CASSSGGASTDTQYF.

Note on this clone: This same CDR3 is encoded by further DNA sequences in the sample. This chain links TRBV6-5 with TRBJ2-1; D possibly corresponds to TRBD1 (6 bases). V was pared by 2 bases and J by 7 bases, with 12 bases between. This CDR3 spans 14 amino acids. Germline assignment: CDR1 MNHEY and CDR2 SVGAGI. As DNA, the CDR3 is TGTGCCAGCAGTTACCGAGGGGGACCTAATGAGCAGTTCTTC. Translated, it gives CASSYRGGPNEQFF.